This TCR beta chain was captured by sequencing in a study of blood T cell repertoires in COVID-19. Study-level information: The samples span acute and convalescent COVID-19 from the United States, Italy and Spain.

Participants' own reports of clinical history determined their cohort assignment. The CDR3 length is 14 residues. After removal of 3 bases from V and 2 bases from J, the junction contained 4 bases not matched to a gene. Germline lookup yields CDR1 SGDLS and CDR2 YYNGEE. Sequencing used immunoSEQ multiplex PCR; TCRdb keeps in-frame clones, though not all of them. The sample lists over 250,000 clones; roughly nine tenths were seen once. The material sequenced was PBMCs or T cells enriched from blood (not recorded which). This chain uses TRBV9 with TRBJ1-1, with 7 positions matching TRBD1. This sequence was found in a woman in her 50s who had recovered from COVID-19. In nucleotides, the CDR3 is TGTGCCAGCAGCGCCCGGGACAGCAACACTGAAGCTTTCTTT. It codes for CASSARDSNTEAFF. Variable domain in full (rest from reference TRBV9 and TRBJ1-1): DSGVTQTPKHLITATGQRVTLRCSPRSGDLSVYWYQQSLDQGLQFLIQYYNGEERAKGNILERFSAQQFPDLHSELNLSSLELGDSALYFCASSARDSNTEAFFGQGTRLTVV.